This is a list of T cell receptor beta chains from one sample in a study of blood T cell repertoires in COVID-19. Assay used: immunoSEQ multiplex PCR; TCRdb lists only in-frame clones, some missing. The data show a few hundred thousand clones, 88% seen once. Source material: peripheral blood. Receptor source: a woman younger than 45 with COVID-19, enrolled during active disease. The CDR3 runs from the conserved cysteine through the conserved F or W. A D gene is named only where the DNA matches it firmly.

D gene	V gene	J gene	CDR3 protein
TRBD1	TRBV9	TRBJ1-2	CASSRRTGWGDNYGYTF
-	TRBV6-5	TRBJ1-2	CASSYGAPWYGYTF
-	TRBV6-4	TRBJ2-1	CAMGGTGEISYNEQFF
TRBD1	TRBV14	TRBJ2-7	CASSHRQGPSYEQYF
-	TRBV6-5	TRBJ2-1	CASSYSGPANNEQFF
-	TRBV12-3/TRBV12-4	TRBJ2-1	CASSLGRDEQFF
TRBD1	TRBV6-5	TRBJ1-1	CASSSLTGKGEAFF
-	TRBV15	TRBJ2-7	CATSRVQQGNEQYF
-	TRBV11-1	TRBJ2-1	CASSLEFQNNEQFF
TRBD1	TRBV27	TRBJ2-5	CASSLSGTVQETQYF
-	TRBV15	TRBJ2-5	CATRGTLRETQYF
TRBD2	TRBV5-1	TRBJ2-1	CASSRTSGRLTYNEQFF
-	TRBV19	TRBJ2-1	CASSVSGSYNEQFF
-	TRBV4-3	TRBJ1-4	CASSQNAGSNEKLFF
TRBD1	TRBV18	TRBJ1-1	CASSPNTGEEAFF
-	TRBV5-4	TRBJ1-1	CASSLPRGPSTEAFF
TRBD1	TRBV10-3	TRBJ1-4	CAISQTTGLGEKLFF
TRBD2	TRBV6-2/TRBV6-3	TRBJ2-3	CASSYRRLAPNPDTQYF
TRBD1	TRBV7-8	TRBJ1-1	CASSLEGTGATEAFF
TRBD1	TRBV19	TRBJ1-1	CASSIRDRNTEAFF
TRBD1	TRBV30	TRBJ1-2	CAYPDRGTGGYTF
TRBD1	TRBV2	TRBJ1-1	CASTPIDRVGAEAFF
TRBD2	TRBV27	TRBJ2-1	CASSLSPGTTHNEQFF
TRBD1	TRBV6-6	TRBJ1-1	CASRDRVNTEAFF
-	TRBV6-1	TRBJ1-1	CASSEADTEAFF
TRBD1	TRBV13	TRBJ1-4	CASSQTGPTNEKLFF
-	TRBV7-6	TRBJ2-7	CASSGQQGWVYEQYF
TRBD2	TRBV27	TRBJ2-3	CASRAPAGGTDTQYF
-	TRBV6-5	TRBJ2-1	CASSYSAGTAAHEQFF
TRBD2	TRBV30	TRBJ2-1	CAWGRAHEQFF
-	TRBV5-1	TRBJ2-3	CASSLDRGSTDTQYF
TRBD2	TRBV5-4	TRBJ2-1	CASSLPHWGRAWWNEQFF
-	TRBV11-3	TRBJ1-6	CASSSPGRGGSPLHF
TRBD1	TRBV7-9	TRBJ2-5	CASSPRGPETQYF
-	TRBV28	TRBJ1-5	CASTERVHQPQHF
TRBD2	TRBV5-1	TRBJ2-7	CASSLSRLADSYEQYF
TRBD1	TRBV27	TRBJ2-5	CASSSPAGTGDETQYF
TRBD1	TRBV10-1	TRBJ1-1	CASSDSGGLNTEAFF
-	TRBV2	TRBJ1-2	CASSFSGNYGYTF
TRBD2	TRBV2	TRBJ2-7	CASSEALMGLAGLTYEQYF
TRBD2	TRBV3-1/TRBV3-2	TRBJ2-1	CASSRRRAGGNNEQFF
-	TRBV11-3	TRBJ2-5	CASSLRREQGETQYF